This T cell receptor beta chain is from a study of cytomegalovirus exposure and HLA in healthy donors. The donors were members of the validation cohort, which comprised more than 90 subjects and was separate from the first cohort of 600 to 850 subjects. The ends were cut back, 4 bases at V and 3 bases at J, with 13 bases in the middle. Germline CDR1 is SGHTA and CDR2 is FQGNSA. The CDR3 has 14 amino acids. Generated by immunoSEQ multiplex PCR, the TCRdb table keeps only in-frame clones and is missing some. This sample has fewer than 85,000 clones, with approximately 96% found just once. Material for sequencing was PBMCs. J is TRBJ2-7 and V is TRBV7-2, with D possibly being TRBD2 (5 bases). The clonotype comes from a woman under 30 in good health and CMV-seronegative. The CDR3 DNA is TGTGCCAGCAGCTCCTTTAATCGGGACTACGAGCAGTACTTC. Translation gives CASSSFNRDYEQYF. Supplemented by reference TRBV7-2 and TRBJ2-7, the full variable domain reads GAGVSQSPSNKVTEKGKDVELRCDPISGHTALYWYRQSLGQGLEFLIYFQGNSAPDKSGLPSDRFSAERTGGSVSTLTIQRTQQEDSAVYLCASSSFNRDYEQYFGPGTRLTVT.